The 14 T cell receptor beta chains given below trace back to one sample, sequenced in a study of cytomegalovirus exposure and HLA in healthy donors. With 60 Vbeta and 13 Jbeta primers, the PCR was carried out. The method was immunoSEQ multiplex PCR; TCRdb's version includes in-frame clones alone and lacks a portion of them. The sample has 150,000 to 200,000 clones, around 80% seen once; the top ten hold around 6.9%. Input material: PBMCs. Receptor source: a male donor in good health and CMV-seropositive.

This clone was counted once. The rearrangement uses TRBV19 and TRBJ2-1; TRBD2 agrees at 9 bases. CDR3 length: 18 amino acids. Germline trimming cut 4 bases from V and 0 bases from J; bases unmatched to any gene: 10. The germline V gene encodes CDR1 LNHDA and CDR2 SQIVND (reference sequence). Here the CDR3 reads CASSRPGLAMSSYNEQFF. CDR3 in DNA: TGTGCCAGTAGTAGACCGGGACTAGCCATGAGCTCCTACAATGAGCAGTTCTTC.

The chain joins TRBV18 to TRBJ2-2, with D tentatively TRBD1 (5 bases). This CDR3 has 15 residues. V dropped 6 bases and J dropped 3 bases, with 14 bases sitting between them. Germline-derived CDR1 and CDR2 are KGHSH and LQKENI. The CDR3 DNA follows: TGTGCCAGCTCCCCCAGGATAGGGGACACCGGGGAGCTGTTTTTT. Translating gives CASSPRIGDTGELFF. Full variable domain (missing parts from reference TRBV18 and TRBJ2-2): NAGVMQNPRHLVRRRGQEARLRCSPMKGHSHVYWYRQLPEEGLKFMVYLQKENIIDESGMPKERFSAEFPKEGPSILRIQQVVRGDSAAYFCASSPRIGDTGELFFGEGSRLTVL.

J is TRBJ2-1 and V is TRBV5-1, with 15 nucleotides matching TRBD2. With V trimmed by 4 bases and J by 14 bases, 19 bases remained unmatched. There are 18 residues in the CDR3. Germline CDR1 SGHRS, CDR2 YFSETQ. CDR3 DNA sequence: TGCGCCAGCAGCCCCATCCCCAACCGGACTAGCGGGGGGGTTATTGAGTTCTTC. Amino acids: CASSPIPNRTSGGVIEFF.

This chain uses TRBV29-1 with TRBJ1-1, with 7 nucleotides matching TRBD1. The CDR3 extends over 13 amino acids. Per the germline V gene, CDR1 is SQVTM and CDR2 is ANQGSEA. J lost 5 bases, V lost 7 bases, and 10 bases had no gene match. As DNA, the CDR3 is TGCAGCGCCCGAACACAGGGGCAGACTGAAGCTTTCTTT. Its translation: CSARTQGQTEAFF. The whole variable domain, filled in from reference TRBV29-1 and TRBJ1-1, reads SAVISQKPSRDICQRGTSLTIQCQVDSQVTMMFWYRQQPGQSLTLIATANQGSEATYESGFVIDKFPISRPNLTFSTLTVSNMSPEDSSIYLCSARTQGQTEAFFGQGTRLTVV.

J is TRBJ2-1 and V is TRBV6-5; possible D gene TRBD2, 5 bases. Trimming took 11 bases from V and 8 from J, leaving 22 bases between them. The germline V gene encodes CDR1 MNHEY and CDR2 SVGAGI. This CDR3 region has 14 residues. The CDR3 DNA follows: TGTGCCGCATGTCGAGTGGAGGCCTCCGATGAGCAGTTCTTC. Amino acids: CAACRVEASDEQFF.

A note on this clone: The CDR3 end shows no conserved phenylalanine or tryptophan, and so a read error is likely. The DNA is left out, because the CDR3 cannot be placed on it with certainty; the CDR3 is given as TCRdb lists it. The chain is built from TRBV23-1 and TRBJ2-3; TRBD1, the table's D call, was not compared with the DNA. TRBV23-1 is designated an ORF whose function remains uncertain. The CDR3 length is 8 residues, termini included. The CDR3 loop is CASSHPLS.

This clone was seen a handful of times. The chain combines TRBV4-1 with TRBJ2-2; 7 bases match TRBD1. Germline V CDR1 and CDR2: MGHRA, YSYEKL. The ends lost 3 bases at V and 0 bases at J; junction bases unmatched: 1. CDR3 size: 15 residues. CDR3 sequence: CASSQGTANTGELFF. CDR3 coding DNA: TGCGCCAGCAGCCAGGGGACAGCGAACACCGGGGAGCTGTTTTTT.

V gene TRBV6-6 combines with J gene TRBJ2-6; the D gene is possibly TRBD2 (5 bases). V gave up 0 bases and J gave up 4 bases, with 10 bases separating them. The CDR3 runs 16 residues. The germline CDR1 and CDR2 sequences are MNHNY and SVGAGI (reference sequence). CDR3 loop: CASSYSGSVGANVLTF. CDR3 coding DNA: TGTGCCAGCAGTTACTCGGGGAGTGTCGGGGCCAACGTCCTGACTTTC.

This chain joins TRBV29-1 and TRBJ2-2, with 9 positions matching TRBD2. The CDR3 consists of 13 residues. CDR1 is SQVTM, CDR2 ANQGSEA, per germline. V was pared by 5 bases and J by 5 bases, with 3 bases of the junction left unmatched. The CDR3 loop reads CSVRAGGTGELFF. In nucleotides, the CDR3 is TGCAGCGTTAGAGCGGGAGGAACCGGGGAGCTGTTTTTT.

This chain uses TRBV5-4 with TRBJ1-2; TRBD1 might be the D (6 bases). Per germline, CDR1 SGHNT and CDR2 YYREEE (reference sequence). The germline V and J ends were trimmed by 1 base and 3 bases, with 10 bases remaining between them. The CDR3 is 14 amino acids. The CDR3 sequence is CASSLFHRDYGYTF. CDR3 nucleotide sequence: TGTGCCAGCAGCTTGTTTCACAGGGACTATGGCTACACCTTC.

The CDR3 sequence: CASSLLSNTIYF. DNA for the CDR3: TGTGCCAGCAGCTTATTGTCGAACACCATATATTTT. The chain combines TRBV7-8 with TRBJ1-3; D is unresolved. The germline gives CDR1 SGHVS, CDR2 FQNEAQ. The CDR3 sequence is 12 residues long. With 2 bases removed from V and 7 bases from J, the gap between germline ends came to 6 bases.

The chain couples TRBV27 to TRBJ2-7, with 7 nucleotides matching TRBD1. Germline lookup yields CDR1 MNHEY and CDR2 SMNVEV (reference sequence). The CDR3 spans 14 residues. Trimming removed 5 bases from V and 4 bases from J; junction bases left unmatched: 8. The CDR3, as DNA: TGTGCCAGCAGTCAACAACGGACAGGTTACGAGCAGTACTTC. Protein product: CASSQQRTGYEQYF.

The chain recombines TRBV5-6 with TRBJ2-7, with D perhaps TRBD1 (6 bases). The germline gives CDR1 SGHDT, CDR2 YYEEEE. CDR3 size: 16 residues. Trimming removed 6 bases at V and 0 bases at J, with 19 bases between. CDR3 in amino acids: CASTSLQGLLSYEQYF. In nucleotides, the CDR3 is TGTGCCAGCACAAGCTTGCAGGGGCTACTCTCCTACGAGCAGTACTTC. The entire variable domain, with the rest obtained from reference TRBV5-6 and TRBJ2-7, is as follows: DAGVTQSPTHLIKTRGQQVTLRCSPKSGHDTVSWYQQALGQGPQFIFQYYEEEERQRGNFPDRFSGHQFPNYSSELNVNALLLGDSALYLCASTSLQGLLSYEQYFGPGTRLTVT.

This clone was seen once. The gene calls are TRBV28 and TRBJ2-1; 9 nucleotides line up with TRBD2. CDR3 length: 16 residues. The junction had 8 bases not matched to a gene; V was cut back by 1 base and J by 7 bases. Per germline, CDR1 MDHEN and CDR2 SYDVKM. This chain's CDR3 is CASSLFSPSGKNEQFF. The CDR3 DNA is TGTGCCAGCAGTTTATTTAGCCCTAGCGGGAAAAATGAGCAGTTCTTC.